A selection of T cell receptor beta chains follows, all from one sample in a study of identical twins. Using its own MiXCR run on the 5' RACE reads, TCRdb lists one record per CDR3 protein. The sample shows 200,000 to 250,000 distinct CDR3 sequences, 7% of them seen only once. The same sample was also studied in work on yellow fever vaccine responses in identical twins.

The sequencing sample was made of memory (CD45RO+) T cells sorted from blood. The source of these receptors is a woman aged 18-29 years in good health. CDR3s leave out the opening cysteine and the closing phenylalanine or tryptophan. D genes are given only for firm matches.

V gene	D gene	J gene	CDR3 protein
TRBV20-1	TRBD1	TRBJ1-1	SAERDRGRYTEAF
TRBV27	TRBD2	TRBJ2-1	ASRSLAGGSYNEQF
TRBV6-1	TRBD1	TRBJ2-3	ASRGYGTGTDTQY
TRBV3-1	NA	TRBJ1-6	ASSQGVYNSPLH
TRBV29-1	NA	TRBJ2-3	SVEDGGDTQY
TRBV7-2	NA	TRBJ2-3	ASSSRTARDTQY
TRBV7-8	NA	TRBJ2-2	ASSPSRVETGELF
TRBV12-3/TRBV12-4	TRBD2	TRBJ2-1	ASSLIAGGRRGDEQF
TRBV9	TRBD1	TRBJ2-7	ASSVGAGGPEQY
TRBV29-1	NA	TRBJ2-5	SAGTREETQY
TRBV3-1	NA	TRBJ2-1	ASGPTARAYNEQF
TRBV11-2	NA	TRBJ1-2	ASSLFGGDYGYT
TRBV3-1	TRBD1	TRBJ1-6	ASSPRTGESPLH
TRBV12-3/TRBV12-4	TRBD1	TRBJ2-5	ASSRGTGVYQETQY
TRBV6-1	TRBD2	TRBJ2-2	ASSEVLSGSVTGELF
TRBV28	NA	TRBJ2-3	ASSLPPPTDTQY
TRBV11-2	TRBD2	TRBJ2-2	ASSFAGGGTGELF
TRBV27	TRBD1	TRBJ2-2	ASSKGQGNTGELF
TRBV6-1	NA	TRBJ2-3	ASSERGAGVDTQY
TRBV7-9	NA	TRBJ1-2	ASSLEGYEGYT
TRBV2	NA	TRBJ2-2	ASSVGGTTGELF
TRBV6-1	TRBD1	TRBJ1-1	ASSEWTGRSGAAF
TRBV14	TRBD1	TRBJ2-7	ASSQLAGQGGYEQY
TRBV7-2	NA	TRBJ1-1	ASSPPPGTEAF